This T cell receptor beta chain was profiled in a study of post-analysis software for immune sequencing data. Overall study context: In terms of disease course, relapsing-remitting, secondary progressive and progressive-relapsing multiple sclerosis were included. Regarding the study as a whole: When patients were compared with controls, 4 or 5 TRBV segments were more frequent, TRBV5-6, TRBV5-1 and TRBV20-1 among them. Analysis by F measure revealed that same-batch samples clustered strongly together. Versus controls, multiple sclerosis patients showed significantly lower diversity (normalized Chao1).

The TCR beta cDNA libraries contained unique molecular identifiers. Input amounts of about 0.95 to 10 million T cells were used. These gave around 500,000 cDNA molecules, so each molecule approximated one T cell. MiXCR, run by TCRdb on the PCR reads, gives a single entry per CDR3 protein. Of hundreds of thousands of distinct CDR3 sequences listed, 44% are singletons. In this sample, this clonotype turned up a few times. The antigen remains undetermined. The V gene lost 6 bases and the J gene lost 0 bases, with 6 bases spanning the gap. The length of the CDR3 is 12 residues. Sample: blood. This TCR came from a girl aged 5 to 17 with multiple sclerosis. This chain connects TRBV12-3 or TRBV12-4 to TRBJ2-7; D not resolved. CDR3 sequence reads: CASRYNSYEQYF. Here the CDR3 DNA reads TGTGCCAGCAGGTACAACTCCTACGAGCAGTACTTC.